Sequencing of this TCR beta chain was carried out in a study of blood T cell repertoires in COVID-19. At the level of the study: The origin of the acute and convalescent COVID-19 samples was the United States, Italy and Spain. PBMCs, B-cell-depleted T cells, or T cells provided the cDNA or gDNA that made up the material.

Authors' data handling: Amplification from reference gene primers served as the basis for estimated nucleated cell counts. Some clones are missing from TCRdb's copy, which holds only in-frame ones; the method was immunoSEQ multiplex PCR. V and J calls and clone size are those listed in that table; D and trimming were worked out from the DNA. Altogether around 51,000 clones are present, approximately 86% being singletons, with the ten largest covering about 4.6%. The CDR3 spans 15 residues. V was clipped by 1 base and J by 2 bases, with 9 bases between them. Per germline, CDR1 SGHDN and CDR2 FVKESK. The sequence derives from a man of 80 years or more with active COVID-19. Sequencing was done on a sample of peripheral blood. The chain recombines TRBV14 with TRBJ1-3; D remains unclear. Here the CDR3 DNA reads TGTGCCAGCAGCCAAGCCGGGAACACTGGAAACACCATATATTTT. Translating gives CASSQAGNTGNTIYF. The full variable domain, rest sourced from reference TRBV14 and TRBJ1-3, is EAGVTQFPSHSVIEKGQTVTLRCDPISGHDNLYWYRRVMGKEIKFLLHFVKESKQDESGMPNNRFLAERTGGTYSTLKVQPAELEDSGVYFCASSQAGNTGNTIYFGEGSWLTVV.